This T cell receptor beta chain was sequenced during a study of T-cell memory formation after mild COVID-19. TCRdb independently ran MiXCR on the 5' RACE reads; one entry per CDR3 protein. The table includes some 120,000 distinct CDR3 sequences, approximately 15% detected once. This CDR3 region has 17 residues. The germline V gene encodes CDR1 SGHRS and CDR2 YFSETQ. The junction had 10 bases not matched to a gene; V was cut back by 0 bases and J by 2 bases. This clonotype was counted many times. This sequence was found in a man aged 18 to 35 who had mild COVID-19 (a few samples of this study predate the infection). Cell type and time point are not known. The sequenced sample consisted of PBMCs or a T cell subset sorted from them (not recorded which). V gene TRBV5-1 combines with J gene TRBJ2-7; TRBD2 agrees at 8 bases. The CDR3, as DNA: TGCGCCAGCAGCTTGGAACGACCTGGCGGGGGGCCCTACGAGCAGTACTTC. It translates to CASSLERPGGGPYEQYF.